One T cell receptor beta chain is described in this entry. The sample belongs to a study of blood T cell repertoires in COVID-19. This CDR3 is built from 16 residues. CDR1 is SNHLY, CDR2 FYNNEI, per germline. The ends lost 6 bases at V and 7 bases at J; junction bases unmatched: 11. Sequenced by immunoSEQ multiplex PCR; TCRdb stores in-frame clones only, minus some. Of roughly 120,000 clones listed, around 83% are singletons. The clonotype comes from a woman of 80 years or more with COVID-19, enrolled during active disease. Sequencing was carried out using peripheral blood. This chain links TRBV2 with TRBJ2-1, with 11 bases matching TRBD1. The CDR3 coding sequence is TGTGCCAGCAGCCTAAGACGGGACAGGGGGTCAAATGAGCAGTTCTTC. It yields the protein CASSLRRDRGSNEQFF.